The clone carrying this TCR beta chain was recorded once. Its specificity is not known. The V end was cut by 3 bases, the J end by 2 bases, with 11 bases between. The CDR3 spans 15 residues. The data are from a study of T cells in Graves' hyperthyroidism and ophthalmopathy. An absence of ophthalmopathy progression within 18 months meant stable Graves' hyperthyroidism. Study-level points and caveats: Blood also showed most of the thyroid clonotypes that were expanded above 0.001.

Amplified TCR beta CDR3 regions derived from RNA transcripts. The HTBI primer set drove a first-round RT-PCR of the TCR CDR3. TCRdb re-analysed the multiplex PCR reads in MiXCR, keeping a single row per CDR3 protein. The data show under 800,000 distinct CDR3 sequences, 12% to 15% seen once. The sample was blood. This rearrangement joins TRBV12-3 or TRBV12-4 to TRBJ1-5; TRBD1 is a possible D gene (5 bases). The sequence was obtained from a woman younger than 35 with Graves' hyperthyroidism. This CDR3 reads CASSFPGLGNQPQHF. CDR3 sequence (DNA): TGTGCCAGCAGTTTCCCAGGGCTTGGCAATCAGCCCCAGCATTTT.